This record covers a single T cell receptor beta chain. Its antigen has not been determined. One base away there is no much larger clone; base qualities are not given. Using the deep immunoSEQ assay, multiplex PCR amplified TCR CDR3 regions from genomic DNA. For each cell subset, the extracted genomic DNA was distributed evenly across all wells of several immunoSEQ 96-well plates, and each plate served as one replicate. For sorted subsets, about 0.2 ug genomic DNA, equal to about 30,000 T cell genomes, was loaded into each replicate PCR. Purified libraries were quantified with a Qubit 3.0 fluorometer, sized on a Bioanalyzer 2100, and re-quantified with the KAPA Library Quantification kit. Every immunoSEQ 96-well plate was sequenced on a separate single-read 150-cycle Illumina NextSeq 550 flow cell. Per the original workflow: The immunoSEQ output contained only junctional sequences without quality scores, so filtering could not match that applied to full-length reads. Sequences were annotated with PyIR, a Python wrapper for IgBLAST v1.9, using IMGT germline references to assign V/J genes and CDR3. Any read was removed if the V/J assignment was weak (E-value above 1e-6), the CDR3 was missing, or the read contained stop codons, out-of-frame junctions, or ambiguous translated residues. V3J clonotypes were defined by identical inferred V gene, J gene, and CDR3 amino acid sequence. Percentage overlap between repertoires was computed as shared unique clonotypes divided by the size of the smaller repertoire. Three approaches were used to assess repertoire richness: RTK rarefaction, the Chao1 estimator, and Recon v2.1 estimates of unobserved clonotypes. Generation probabilities were computed with OLGA for all TCRbeta clonotypes obtained by the gDNA method from several donors. Sourced from immuneACCESS, this table was stored by TCRdb with only in-frame sequences that have V and J called. A share of the clones is absent; for the studies checked, an unresolved V gene accounts for under half, and the remainder has no known explanation. V and J calls and clone size are given by that table; D and trimming were obtained from the DNA. The sample includes 550,000 to 750,000 clones, with 90% to 95% observed a single time. The top ten hold about 24% of the sample.

V is shortened by 3 bases, J by 0 bases, and the region joining them spans 18 bases. CDR1 and CDR2 are drawn from the germline V gene (reference sequence): LNHDA, SQIVND. From the cysteine through the phenylalanine, the CDR3 covers 18 amino acids. CDR3 DNA is the only sequence kept; it has 54 bases, read in frame from the first base. This entry comes from a study of shared clonotypes between healthy human individuals (dated by TCRdb to about 2020). Concerning the study at large: The cohort comprised a couple of women and three men aged 18 to 49 years. To estimate repertoire size and how much clonotypes are shared between individuals, the study performed deep sequencing of blood TCR repertoires from about 5 healthy adults. Libraries were prepared and TCR repertoires were sequenced by different laboratories using diverse techniques, in order to increase sequencing depth and limit assay-specific biases. Between about 0.85 and 10 billion PBMCs per donor were obtained by leukapheresis. For each donor, three plates each were used for CD4 naive and CD4 memory, two plates were used for CD8 naive, and one plate was used for CD8 memory.

CD8 naive samples were obtained by positive selection for CCR7 among CD45RO-negative cells, yielding a CD45RA+CCR7+ population from which TemRA cells were excluded. Healthy HIV-negative adults with no recently reported acute infections or vaccinations were included as donors. All donors were Caucasian adults living in Nashville, Tennessee, USA. Blood was obtained by leukapheresis, after which PBMCs were separated by Ficoll-Histopaque density gradient centrifugation and cryopreserved in liquid nitrogen vapor phase. Analytical flow cytometry was used to check the purity and quantity of each magnetically sorted T cell population. Each sorted fraction had its genomic DNA isolated and then quantified by UV absorbance on a Nanodrop 2000c. Points the paper makes about the study in general: Incomplete sequencing was indicated by rarefaction of sorted-subset datasets, despite the large sequencing depth. Across a handful of donors, 4.5% to 6.5% of naive CD4, roughly 3.3% of naive CD8, about 2.3% of memory CD4, and under 0.45% of memory CD8 clonotypes were shared. Because the study included a small number of donors, the genetic and exposure-history diversity represented was limited. Compared with non-shared clonotypes, the clonotypes found in all four sorted-subset donors had higher generation probabilities. Sampling was restricted to blood, and TCR repertoires in tissues likely differ from the TCR repertoires found in blood. Pairwise subsampling indicated that sequencing depth was expected to affect the degree of clonotype sharing among donors. Naive subsets generally had larger estimated clonotype richness than memory subsets did.

The specimen sequenced was naive CD8+ T cells sorted from blood. The label giving this sample's cell subset or site can be read as: CD45RA+CCR7+. This clonotype was obtained from a man aged 25-45 years in good health. The sequence links TRBV19 to TRBJ2-1; the D segment could be TRBD2, given 6 matching bases. The CDR3 is CASSMASVVVYSYNEQFF. The bases are TGTGCCAGTAGTATGGCTAGCGTGGTAGTTTACTCCTACAATGAGCAGTTCTTC.